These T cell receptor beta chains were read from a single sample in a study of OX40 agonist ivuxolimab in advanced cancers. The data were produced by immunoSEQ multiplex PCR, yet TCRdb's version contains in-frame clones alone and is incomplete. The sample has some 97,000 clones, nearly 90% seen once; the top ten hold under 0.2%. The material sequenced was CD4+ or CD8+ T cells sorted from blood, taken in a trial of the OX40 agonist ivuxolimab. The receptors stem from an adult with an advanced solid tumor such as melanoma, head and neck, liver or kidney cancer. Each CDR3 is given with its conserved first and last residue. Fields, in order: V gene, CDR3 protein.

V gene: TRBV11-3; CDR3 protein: CASSSWTSEDYNEQFF
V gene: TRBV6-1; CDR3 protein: CASSSAWAQPQHF
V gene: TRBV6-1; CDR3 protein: CASSEGGGPLSGYTF
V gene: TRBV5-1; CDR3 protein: CASSPTIGQTDTQYF
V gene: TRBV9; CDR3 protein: CASSLQEGEKLFF
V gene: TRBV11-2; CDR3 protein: CASSFPGANTEAFF
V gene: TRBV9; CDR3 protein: CASSVGGSGGEQFF
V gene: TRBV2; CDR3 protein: CASSGDRGLYEQYF
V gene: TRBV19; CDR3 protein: CASSSTGTGTEAFF
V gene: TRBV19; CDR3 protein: CASSESGGNQPQHF
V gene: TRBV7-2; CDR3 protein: CASSFRDRGVTEAFF
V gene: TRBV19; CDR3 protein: CASSIGSGQSTDTQYF
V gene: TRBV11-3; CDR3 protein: CASSLASAGRPGELFF
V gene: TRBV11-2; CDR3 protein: CASSLSLGQGTYEQYF
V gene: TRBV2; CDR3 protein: CASFPRQPLFNYGYTF